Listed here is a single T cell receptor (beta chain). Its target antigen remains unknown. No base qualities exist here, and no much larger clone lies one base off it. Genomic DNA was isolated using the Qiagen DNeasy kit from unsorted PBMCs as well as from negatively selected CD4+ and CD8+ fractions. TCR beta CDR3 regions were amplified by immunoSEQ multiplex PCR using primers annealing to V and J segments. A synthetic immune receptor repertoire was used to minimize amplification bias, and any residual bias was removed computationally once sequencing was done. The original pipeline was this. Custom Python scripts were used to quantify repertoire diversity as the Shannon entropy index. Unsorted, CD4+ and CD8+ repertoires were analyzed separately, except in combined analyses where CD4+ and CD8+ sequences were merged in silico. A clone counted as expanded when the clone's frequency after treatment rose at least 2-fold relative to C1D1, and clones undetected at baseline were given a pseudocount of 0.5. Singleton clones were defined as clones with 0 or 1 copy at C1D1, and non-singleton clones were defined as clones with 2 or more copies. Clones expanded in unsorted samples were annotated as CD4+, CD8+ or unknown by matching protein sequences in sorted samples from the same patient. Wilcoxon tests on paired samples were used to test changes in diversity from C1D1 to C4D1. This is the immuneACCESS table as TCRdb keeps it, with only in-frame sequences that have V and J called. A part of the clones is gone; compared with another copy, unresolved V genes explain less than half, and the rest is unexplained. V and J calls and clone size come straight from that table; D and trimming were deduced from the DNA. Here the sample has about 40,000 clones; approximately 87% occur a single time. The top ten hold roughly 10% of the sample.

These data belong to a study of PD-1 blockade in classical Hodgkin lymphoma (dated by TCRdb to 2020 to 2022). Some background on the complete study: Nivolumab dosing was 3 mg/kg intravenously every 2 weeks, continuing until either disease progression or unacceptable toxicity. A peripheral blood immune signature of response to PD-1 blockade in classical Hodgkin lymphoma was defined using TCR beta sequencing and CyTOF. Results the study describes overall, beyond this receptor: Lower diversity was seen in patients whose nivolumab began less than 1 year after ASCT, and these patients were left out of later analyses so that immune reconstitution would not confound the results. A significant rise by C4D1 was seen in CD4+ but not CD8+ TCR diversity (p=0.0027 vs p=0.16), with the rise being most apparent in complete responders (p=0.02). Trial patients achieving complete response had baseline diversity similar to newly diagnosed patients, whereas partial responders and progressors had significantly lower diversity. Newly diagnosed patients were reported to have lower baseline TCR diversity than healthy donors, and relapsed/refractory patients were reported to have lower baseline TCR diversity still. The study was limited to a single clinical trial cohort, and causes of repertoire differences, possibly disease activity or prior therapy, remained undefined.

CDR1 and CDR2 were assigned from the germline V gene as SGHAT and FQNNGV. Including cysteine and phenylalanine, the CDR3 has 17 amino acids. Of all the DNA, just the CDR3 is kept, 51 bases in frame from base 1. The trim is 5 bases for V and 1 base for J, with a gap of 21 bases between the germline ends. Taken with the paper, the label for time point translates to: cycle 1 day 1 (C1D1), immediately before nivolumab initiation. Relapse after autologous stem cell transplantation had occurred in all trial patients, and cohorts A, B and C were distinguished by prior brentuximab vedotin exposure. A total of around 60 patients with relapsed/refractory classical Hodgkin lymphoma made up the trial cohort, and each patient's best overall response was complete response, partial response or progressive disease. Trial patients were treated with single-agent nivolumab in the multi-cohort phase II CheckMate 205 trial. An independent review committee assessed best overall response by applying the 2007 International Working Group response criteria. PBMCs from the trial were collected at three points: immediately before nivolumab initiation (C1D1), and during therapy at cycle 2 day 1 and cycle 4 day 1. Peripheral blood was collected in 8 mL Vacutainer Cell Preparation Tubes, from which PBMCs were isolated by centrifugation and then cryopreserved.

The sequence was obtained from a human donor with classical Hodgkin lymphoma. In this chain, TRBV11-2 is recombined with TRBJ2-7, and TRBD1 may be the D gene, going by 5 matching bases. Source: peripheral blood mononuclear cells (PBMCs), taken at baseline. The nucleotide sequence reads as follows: TGTGCCAGCAGCGTTAGTGGGGCAACACGGGCGTCCTACGAGCAGTACTTC. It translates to CASSVSGATRASYEQYF.